Listed here are 7 T cell receptor beta chains from one sample, sequenced in a study of T cells in Graves' hyperthyroidism and ophthalmopathy. The TCR beta CDR3 regions underwent amplification using RNA transcripts as the source. Primed by the HTBI set, a first-round RT-PCR was run on the TCR CDR3. MiXCR, applied by TCRdb to the multiplex PCR reads, yields one record per CDR3 protein. The sample has under 500,000 distinct CDR3 sequences; around 15% are singletons. Sequencing was done on a sample of blood. All receptors come from a man aged 50 or older with Graves' ophthalmopathy.

This clonotype showed up many times. The V gene is TRBV2, the J gene TRBJ2-4, with D unresolved. V was pared by 7 bases and J by 12 bases, with 22 bases between. CDR1 SNHLY and CDR2 FYNNEI come from the germline V gene. CDR3 length equals 14 residues. The DNA of the CDR3 is TGTGCCAGCATGAGAGAAGAACTCACAGCACATCAGTACTTC. Amino acid sequence: CASMREELTAHQYF.

The V and J genes are TRBV9 and TRBJ2-2; 9 nucleotides agree with TRBD2. Germline values: CDR1 SGDLS, CDR2 YYNGEE. V was pared by 0 bases and J by 4 bases, with 4 bases of the junction left unmatched. The CDR3 length is 16 residues. CDR3 nucleotide sequence: TGTGCCAGCAGCGTAGCAGCGGGAGGCCCCACCGGGGAGCTGTTTTTT. Residues: CASSVAAGGPTGELFF.

This clonotype was seen many times. The CDR3, as DNA: TGTGCCAGCACAAACGAACAGGGTGGTATTTCAGATACGCAGTATTTT. It is translated as CASTNEQGGISDTQYF. The rearrangement uses TRBV2 and TRBJ2-3, with a tentative D call TRBD1 (6 bases). The V gene lost 7 bases and the J gene lost 4 bases, with 21 bases spanning the gap. The CDR3 loop spans 16 amino acids. Per the germline V gene, CDR1 is SNHLY and CDR2 is FYNNEI.

The V and J genes are TRBV7-6 and TRBJ2-3; 13 nucleotides align to TRBD2. The V gene's germline CDR1 is SGHVS and CDR2 FNYEAQ. V lost 1 base, J lost 4 bases, and 5 bases stayed unmatched. CDR3 length: 17 amino acids. The CDR3 DNA reads TGTGCCAGCAGCTTAGGCGGACTAGCGGGAGTCCCAGATACGCAGTATTTT. It encodes CASSLGGLAGVPDTQYF.

This clonotype was counted only a few times. This chain joins TRBV19 and TRBJ2-7, with 8 bases lining up with TRBD2. The CDR3 length is 16 residues. CDR1 and CDR2 from the germline V gene are LNHDA and SQIVND (reference sequence). The V gene end was trimmed by 2 bases and the J gene end by 6 bases; junction bases not matched to a gene: 12. DNA for the CDR3: TGTGCCAGTAGTATAACAGGGCGGGAGGTTCCAGTCGAGCAGTACTTC. Translation: CASSITGREVPVEQYF.

This clonotype showed up many times. CDR3 residues: CSVGGPGSLQETQYF. The CDR3 nucleotides are TGCAGCGTTGGGGGGCCGGGATCCCTCCAAGAGACCCAGTACTTC. The rearrangement uses TRBV29-1 and TRBJ2-5; TRBD1 might be the D (6 bases). Trimming pared 4 bases from V and 1 base from J, leaving 16 bases between. CDR1 and CDR2 (germline): SQVTM, ANQGSEA. This CDR3 region has 15 residues.

The gene calls are TRBV7-9 and TRBJ2-1; D not certain. Trimming took off 3 bases at V and 0 bases at J, with 9 bases between the two ends. CDR3 length: 15 residues. The germline CDR1 and CDR2 sequences are SEHNR and FQNEAQ (reference sequence). Written as DNA, the CDR3 is TGTGCCAGCAGCTTTCGAAGATTCTCCTACAATGAGCAGTTCTTC. The encoded protein is CASSFRRFSYNEQFF.